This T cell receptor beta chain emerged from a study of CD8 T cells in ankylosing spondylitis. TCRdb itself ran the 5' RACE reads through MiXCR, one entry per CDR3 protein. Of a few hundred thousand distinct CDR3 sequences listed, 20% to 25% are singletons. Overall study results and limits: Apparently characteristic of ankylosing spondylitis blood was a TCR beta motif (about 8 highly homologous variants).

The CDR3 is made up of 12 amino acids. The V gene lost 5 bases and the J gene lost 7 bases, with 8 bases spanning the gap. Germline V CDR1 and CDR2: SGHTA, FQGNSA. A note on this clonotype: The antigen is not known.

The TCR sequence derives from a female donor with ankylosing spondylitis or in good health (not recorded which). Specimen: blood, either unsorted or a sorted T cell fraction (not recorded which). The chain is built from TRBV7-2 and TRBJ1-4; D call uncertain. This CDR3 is CASSPNGEKLFF. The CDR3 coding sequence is TGTGCCAGCAGCCCCAATGGTGAAAAACTGTTTTTT.